The 20 T cell receptor beta chains below were found in one sample sequenced in a study of cytomegalovirus exposure and HLA in healthy donors. With 60 Vbeta and 13 Jbeta primers, the PCR was carried out. TCRdb's table, derived via immunoSEQ multiplex PCR, lists solely in-frame clones and lacks some. The sample records roughly 190,000 clones, 81% being singletons. Sequencing was performed on PBMCs. The receptors were gathered from a man aged 18 to 30 in good health and CMV-seronegative.

This clone has more than one count but fewer than ten. This rearrangement joins TRBV4-3 to TRBJ1-4; the D is unclear. The CDR3 contains 14 residues. Germline loops: CDR1 LGHNA, CDR2 YSLEER. Between the trimmed V and J ends, which lost 0 bases and 3 bases, there was a span of 5 bases. The CDR3 is CASSQDRANEKLFF. As DNA, the CDR3 is TGCGCCAGCAGCCAAGATCGGGCTAATGAAAAACTGTTTTTT.

The count of this clone is one. The chain couples TRBV28 to TRBJ2-1; 12 bases are shared with TRBD2. J gave up 1 base and V 5 bases, and 6 bases lay outside the gene matches. The CDR3 contains 17 residues. Germline-derived CDR1 and CDR2 are MDHEN and SYDVKM. CDR3 amino acids: CASSRLAGVKSYNEQFF. CDR3 DNA: TGTGCCAGCAGTAGACTAGCGGGAGTTAAATCCTACAATGAGCAGTTCTTC.

On this clone: This sample also contains other DNA sequences that code for the same CDR3. V and J are TRBV9 and TRBJ2-7, with 7 bases identical to TRBD2. The CDR3 spans 15 residues. After removal of 0 bases from V and 3 bases from J, the junction contained 6 bases not matched to a gene. Germline V CDR1 and CDR2: SGDLS, YYNGEE. The CDR3 region is CASSVGSGGSYEQYF. For the CDR3, the DNA is TGTGCCAGCAGCGTAGGCTCTGGCGGGAGCTACGAGCAGTACTTC.

The chain recombines TRBV2 with TRBJ1-4; 10 bases are shared with TRBD1. The CDR3 runs to 11 residues. From germline, CDR1 is SNHLY and CDR2 FYNNEI. The V and J ends lost 8 bases and 12 bases, in that order; junction bases with no gene match: 3. In DNA form, the CDR3 reads TGTGCCAGCGGACAGGGGGGGGAACTGTTTTTT. It is translated as CASGQGGELFF.

The chain recombines TRBV19 with TRBJ2-3; maybe TRBD1 (6 bases). The length of the CDR3 is 16 residues. Trimming took off 6 bases at V and 0 bases at J, with 16 bases between the two ends. Per germline, CDR1 LNHDA and CDR2 SQIVND (reference sequence). The CDR3 here is CASSLTLDSSTDTQYF. As DNA, the CDR3 is TGTGCCAGTAGCTTGACCCTGGACAGTAGCACAGATACGCAGTATTTT.

As regards this clone: Just one base apart from a much larger clone, this may be a read error. This rearrangement joins TRBV7-9 to TRBJ1-1; D might be TRBD1 (5 bases). The V end was cut by 4 bases, the J end by 1 base, with 7 bases between. This CDR3 is built from 13 residues. Germline assignment: CDR1 SEHNR and CDR2 FQNEAQ (reference sequence). As DNA, the CDR3 is TGTGCCAGCAGCTCCCAGGGGAACACTGAAGCTTTCTTT. This gives the protein CASSSQGNTEAFF. The whole variable domain, remainder taken from reference TRBV7-9 and TRBJ1-1, is DTGVSQNPRHKITKRGQNVTFRCDPISEHNRLYWYRQTLGQGPEFLTYFQNEAQLEKSRLLSDRFSAERPKGSFSTLEIQRTEQGDSAMYLCASSSQGNTEAFFGQGTRLTVV.

This clone was observed at least ten times. The chain recombines TRBV6-4 with TRBJ2-2; TRBD2 is a possible D gene (6 bases). The CDR3 is made up of 15 amino acids. Germline CDR1 MRHNA, CDR2 SNTAGT. Between the trimmed V and J ends, which lost 0 bases and 2 bases, there was a span of 7 bases. The CDR3 bases are TGTGCCAGCAGTGACTCCGCGGGAAACACCGGGGAGCTGTTTTTT. It codes for CASSDSAGNTGELFF.

This CDR3 is CASSVGPGLVSTDTQYF. CDR3 coding DNA: TGTGCCAGCAGCGTAGGGCCGGGACTAGTCTCCACAGATACGCAGTATTTT. The genes are TRBV9 and TRBJ2-3; TRBD2 agrees at 8 bases. V lost 0 bases and J lost 2; bases outside the gene matches: 8. Germline V gene lookup returns CDR1 SGDLS and CDR2 YYNGEE. The CDR3 consists of 17 residues.

CDR3 in DNA: TGTGCCAGCACCGTGTACAGGGAGAGGGAGCAGTACTTC. Its translation: CASTVYREREQYF. The chain joins TRBV2 to TRBJ2-7; maybe TRBD1 (6 bases). Trimming left V 7 bases short and J 7 bases short, with 17 bases between. Germline loops: CDR1 SNHLY, CDR2 FYNNEI. This CDR3 comprises 13 residues.

The rearrangement uses TRBV25-1 and TRBJ2-6; the match to TRBD1 covers 7 bases. The CDR3 loop spans 16 amino acids. Germline V CDR1 and CDR2: MGHDK, SYGVNS. V was pared by 6 bases and J by 2 bases, with 7 bases of the junction left unmatched. The CDR3 DNA is TGTGCCAGCAGAGGGGTAACAGGGGCTGGGGCCAACGTCCTGACTTTC. This codes for CASRGVTGAGANVLTF.

In this sample, this clone turned up once. The chain couples TRBV6-5 to TRBJ1-5; possible D gene TRBD1, 5 bases. Germline loops: CDR1 MNHEY, CDR2 SVGAGI. V was pared by 2 bases and J by 7 bases, with 9 bases between. The CDR3 totals 13 residues. The CDR3 loop is CASSYRGGQPQHF. CDR3 DNA: TGTGCCAGCAGTTACAGGGGTGGCCAGCCCCAGCATTTT.

This clone came up a few times. The V call is TRBV4-2, the J call TRBJ2-2; D perhaps matches TRBD2 (6 bases). Germline CDR1 reads LGHNA; CDR2 reads YNFKEQ. V dropped 0 bases and J dropped 4 bases, with 15 bases sitting between them. The CDR3 is made up of 17 amino acids. The CDR3 sequence: CASSQDLGGKITGELFF. CDR3 in DNA: TGTGCCAGCAGCCAAGATTTAGGCGGGAAGATCACCGGGGAGCTGTTTTTT.

The chain employs TRBV27 and TRBJ2-1, with unresolved D. The CDR3 contains 13 residues. The V gene lost 4 bases and the J gene lost 8 bases, with 12 bases spanning the gap. Germline-derived CDR1 and CDR2 are MNHEY and SMNVEV (reference sequence). CDR3 DNA: TGTGCCAGCAGTTCCGCTAGACGGCATGAGCAGTTCTTC. Its protein product is CASSSARRHEQFF.

The chain employs TRBV4-1 and TRBJ2-7; no clear D. Germline V CDR1 and CDR2: MGHRA, YSYEKL. The CDR3 has 14 residues. The germline V and J ends were trimmed by 5 bases and 5 bases, with 16 bases remaining between them. In DNA form, the CDR3 reads TGCGCCAGCAGCTTAAGAGAATCTCCTGACGAGCAGTACTTC. Translation gives CASSLRESPDEQYF.

This clone occurred a few times. This rearrangement joins TRBV27 to TRBJ2-7; 13 bases map to TRBD2. V was pared by 5 bases and J by 2 bases, with 3 bases of the junction left unmatched. The CDR3 has 15 residues. Looked up from germline, CDR1 is MNHEY and CDR2 is SMNVEV (reference sequence). In DNA, the CDR3 is TGTGCCAGCAGTCCAACTAGCGGGAGGGCCTACGAGCAGTACTTC. Translation: CASSPTSGRAYEQYF.

The chain joins TRBV7-3 to TRBJ2-2, with 14 bases fitting TRBD2. This CDR3 is built from 16 residues. V was pared by 5 bases and J by 13 bases, with 12 bases of the junction left unmatched. The germline CDR1 and CDR2 sequences are SGHTA and FQGTGA. In DNA, the CDR3 is TGTGCCAGCAGCCCAACCGGGACTAGCGGGAGCGGGCCGCTGTTTTTT. Amino acid sequence: CASSPTGTSGSGPLFF.

This chain joins TRBV6-1 and TRBJ1-6; weak D call: TRBD1 (5 bases). Germline loops: CDR1 MNHNS, CDR2 SASEGT. There are 16 residues in the CDR3. Trimming cost V 3 bases and J 0 bases, with 9 bases left between them. The CDR3 sequence is CASSDRARSYNSPLHF. The CDR3 DNA reads TGTGCCAGCAGTGACAGGGCCCGCTCCTATAATTCACCCCTCCACTTT.

V and J are TRBV27 and TRBJ2-3; 9 bases agree with TRBD1. V gave up 6 bases and J gave up 7 bases; unmatched junction bases: 5. This CDR3 comprises 13 residues. The V gene's germline CDR1 is MNHEY and CDR2 SMNVEV (reference sequence). The DNA of the CDR3 is TGTGCCAGCAGCCCGGGACAGGGAAATACGCAGTATTTT. As protein: CASSPGQGNTQYF.

J is TRBJ2-5 and V is TRBV4-3; no definite D call. The ends were cut back, 2 bases at V and 7 bases at J, with 14 bases in the middle. Germline V gene sequence: CDR1 LGHNA, CDR2 YSLEER. The CDR3 runs to 14 residues. The CDR3 loop is CASSQLADQRTQYF. Here the CDR3 DNA reads TGCGCCAGCAGCCAATTAGCAGACCAACGGACCCAGTACTTC.

This clone was seen a single time. The chain is built from TRBV18 and TRBJ2-1; D possibly corresponds to TRBD2 (5 bases). The CDR3 sequence is 14 residues long. With 3 bases removed from V and 5 bases from J, the gap between germline ends came to 11 bases. The germline V gene has CDR1 KGHSH and CDR2 LQKENI. The CDR3 region is CASSPGDGDNEQFF. CDR3 nucleotide sequence: TGTGCCAGCTCACCCGGGGATGGCGACAATGAGCAGTTCTTC.